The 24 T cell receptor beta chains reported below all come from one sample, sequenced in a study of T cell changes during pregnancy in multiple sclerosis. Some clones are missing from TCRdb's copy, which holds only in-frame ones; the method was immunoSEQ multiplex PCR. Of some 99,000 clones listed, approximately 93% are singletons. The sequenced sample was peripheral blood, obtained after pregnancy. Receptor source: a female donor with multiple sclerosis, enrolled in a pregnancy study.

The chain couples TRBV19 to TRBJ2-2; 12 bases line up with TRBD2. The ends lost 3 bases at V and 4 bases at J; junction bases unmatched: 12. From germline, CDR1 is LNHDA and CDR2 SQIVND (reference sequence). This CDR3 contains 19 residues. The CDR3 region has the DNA TGTGCCAGTAGTATGGTGCGACTAGCGGGAGCCCGGCGCACCGGGGAGCTGTTTTTT. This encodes CASSMVRLAGARRTGELFF. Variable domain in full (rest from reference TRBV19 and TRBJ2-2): DGGITQSPKYLFRKEGQNVTLSCEQNLNHDAMYWYRQDPGQGLRLIYYSQIVNDFQKGDIAEGYSVSREKKESFPLTVTSAQKNPTAFYLCASSMVRLAGARRTGELFFGEGSRLTVL.

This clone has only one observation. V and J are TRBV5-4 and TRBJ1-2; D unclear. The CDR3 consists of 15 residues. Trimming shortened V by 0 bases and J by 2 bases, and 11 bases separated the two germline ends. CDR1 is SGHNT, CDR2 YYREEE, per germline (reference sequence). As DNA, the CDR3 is TGTGCCAGCAGCTTGGAGGGAGTTCCCAACTATGGCTACACCTTC. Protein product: CASSLEGVPNYGYTF.

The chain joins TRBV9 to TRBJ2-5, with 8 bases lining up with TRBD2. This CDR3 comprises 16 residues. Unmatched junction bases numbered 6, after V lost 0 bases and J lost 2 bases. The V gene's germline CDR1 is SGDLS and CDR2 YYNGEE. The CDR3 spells CASSVGVSGMQETQYF. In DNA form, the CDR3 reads TGTGCCAGCAGCGTAGGGGTTAGCGGGATGCAAGAGACCCAGTACTTC.

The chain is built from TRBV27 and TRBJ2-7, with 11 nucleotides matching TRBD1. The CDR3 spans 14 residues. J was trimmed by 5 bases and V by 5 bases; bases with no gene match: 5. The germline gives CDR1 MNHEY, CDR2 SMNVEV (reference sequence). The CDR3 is CASSVSGQGDEQYF. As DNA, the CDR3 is TGTGCCAGCAGTGTTTCGGGACAGGGGGACGAGCAGTACTTC.

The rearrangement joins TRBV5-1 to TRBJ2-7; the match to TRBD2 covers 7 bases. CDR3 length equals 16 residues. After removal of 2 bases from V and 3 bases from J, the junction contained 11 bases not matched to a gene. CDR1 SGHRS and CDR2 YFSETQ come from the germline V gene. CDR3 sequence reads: CASSFDNGGLNYEQYF. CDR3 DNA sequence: TGCGCCAGCAGCTTCGACAACGGGGGACTAAACTACGAGCAGTACTTC.

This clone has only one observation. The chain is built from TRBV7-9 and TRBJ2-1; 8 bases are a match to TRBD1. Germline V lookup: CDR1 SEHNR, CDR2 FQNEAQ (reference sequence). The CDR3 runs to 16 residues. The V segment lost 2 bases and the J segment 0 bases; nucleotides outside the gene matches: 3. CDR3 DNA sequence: TGTGCCAGCAGCTTACGGACAGGGAGCTCCTACAATGAGCAGTTCTTC. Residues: CASSLRTGSSYNEQFF.

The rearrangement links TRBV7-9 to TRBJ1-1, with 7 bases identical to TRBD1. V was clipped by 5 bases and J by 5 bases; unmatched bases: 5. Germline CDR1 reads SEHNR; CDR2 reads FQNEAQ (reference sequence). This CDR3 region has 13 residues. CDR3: CASSRQGETEAFF. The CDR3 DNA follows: TGTGCCAGCAGCCGACAGGGTGAGACTGAAGCTTTCTTT.

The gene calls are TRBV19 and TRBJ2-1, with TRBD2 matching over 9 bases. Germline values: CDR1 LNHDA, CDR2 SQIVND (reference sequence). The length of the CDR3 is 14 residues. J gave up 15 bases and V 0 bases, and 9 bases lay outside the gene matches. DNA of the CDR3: TGTGCCAGTAGTATAGATCTCGGCGGGAGGGGTCCGTTCTTC. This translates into CASSIDLGGRGPFF. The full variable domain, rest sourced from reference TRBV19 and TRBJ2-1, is DGGITQSPKYLFRKEGQNVTLSCEQNLNHDAMYWYRQDPGQGLRLIYYSQIVNDFQKGDIAEGYSVSREKKESFPLTVTSAQKNPTAFYLCASSIDLGGRGPFFGPGTRLTVL.

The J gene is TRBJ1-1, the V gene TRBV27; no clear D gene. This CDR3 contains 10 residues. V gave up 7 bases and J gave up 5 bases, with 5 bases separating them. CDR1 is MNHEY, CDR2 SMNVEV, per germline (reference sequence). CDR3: CASMRTEAFF. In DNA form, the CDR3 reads TGTGCCAGCATGAGGACTGAAGCTTTCTTT.

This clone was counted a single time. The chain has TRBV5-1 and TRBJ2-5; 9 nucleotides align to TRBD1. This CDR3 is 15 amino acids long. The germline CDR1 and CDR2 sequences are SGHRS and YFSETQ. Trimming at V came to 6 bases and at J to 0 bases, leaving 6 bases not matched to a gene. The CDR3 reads CASTQTGGYQETQYF. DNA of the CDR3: TGCGCCAGCACCCAGACAGGGGGTTACCAAGAGACCCAGTACTTC.

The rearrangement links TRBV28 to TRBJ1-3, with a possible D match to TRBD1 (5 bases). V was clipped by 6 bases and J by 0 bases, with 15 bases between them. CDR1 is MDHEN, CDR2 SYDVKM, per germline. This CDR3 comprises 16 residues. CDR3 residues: CASSPLTANSGNTIYF. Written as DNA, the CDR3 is TGTGCCAGCAGCCCGTTGACAGCAAACTCTGGAAACACCATATATTTT.

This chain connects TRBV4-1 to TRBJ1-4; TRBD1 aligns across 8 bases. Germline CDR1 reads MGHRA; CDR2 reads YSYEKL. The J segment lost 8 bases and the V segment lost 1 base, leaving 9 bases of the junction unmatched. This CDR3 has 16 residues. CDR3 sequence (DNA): TGCGCCAGCAGCCAAGGTGGGACAGGCCCTGGGGAAAAACTGTTTTTT. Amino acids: CASSQGGTGPGEKLFF.

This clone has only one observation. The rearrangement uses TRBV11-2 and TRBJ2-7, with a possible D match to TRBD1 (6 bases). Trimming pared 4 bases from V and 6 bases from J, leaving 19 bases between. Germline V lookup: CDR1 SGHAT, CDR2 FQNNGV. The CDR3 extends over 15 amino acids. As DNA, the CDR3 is TGTGCCAGCAGCTCGGGGACATTCACGCGTGGCGAGCAGTACTTC. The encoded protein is CASSSGTFTRGEQYF.

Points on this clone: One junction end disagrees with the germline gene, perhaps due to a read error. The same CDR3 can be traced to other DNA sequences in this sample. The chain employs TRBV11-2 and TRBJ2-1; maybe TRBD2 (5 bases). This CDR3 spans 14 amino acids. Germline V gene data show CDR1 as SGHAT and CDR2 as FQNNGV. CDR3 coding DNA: TGTGCCAGCAGCCTAGACCGAGCGGCGAATGAGCAGTTCTTC. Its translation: CASSLDRAANEQFF.

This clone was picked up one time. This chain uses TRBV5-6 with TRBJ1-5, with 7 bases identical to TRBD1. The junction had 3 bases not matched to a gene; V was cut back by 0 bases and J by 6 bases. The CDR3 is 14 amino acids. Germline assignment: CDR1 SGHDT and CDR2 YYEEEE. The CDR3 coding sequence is TGTGCCAGCAGCTTGGGACAGGGCACTCAGCCCCAGCATTTT. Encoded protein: CASSLGQGTQPQHF. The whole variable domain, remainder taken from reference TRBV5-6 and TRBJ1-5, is DAGVTQSPTHLIKTRGQQVTLRCSPKSGHDTVSWYQQALGQGPQFIFQYYEEEERQRGNFPDRFSGHQFPNYSSELNVNALLLGDSALYLCASSLGQGTQPQHFGDGTRLSIL.

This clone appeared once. CDR3 sequence (DNA): TGTGCCAGCAGCCAAGATAACCTCGCGCGGCGCACCGGGGAGCTGTTTTTT. It is translated as CASSQDNLARRTGELFF. J is TRBJ2-2 and V is TRBV14; D is unresolved. V was trimmed by 0 bases and J by 4 bases, leaving 15 bases between them. The CDR3 has 17 residues. Germline-derived CDR1 and CDR2 are SGHDN and FVKESK.

CDR3 residues: CASSAPGQGISEQYF. In DNA, the CDR3 is TGTGCCAGTAGTGCGCCGGGACAGGGGATCAGCGAGCAGTACTTC. The chain is built from TRBV19 and TRBJ2-7; TRBD1 matches at 10 bases. This CDR3 has 15 amino acids. Germline V gene lookup returns CDR1 LNHDA and CDR2 SQIVND (reference sequence). V lost 5 bases, J lost 6 bases, and 10 bases stayed unmatched.

The CDR3 sequence: CASSLGLPGGEYF. CDR3 in DNA: TGTGCCAGCAGCTTAGGCCTCCCGGGAGGGGAGTACTTC. V usage is TRBV11-2 and J usage is TRBJ2-7; 8 bases line up with TRBD2. V gave up 1 base and J gave up 11 bases; unmatched junction bases: 7. CDR1 and CDR2 from the germline V gene are SGHAT and FQNNGV. This CDR3 has 13 residues.

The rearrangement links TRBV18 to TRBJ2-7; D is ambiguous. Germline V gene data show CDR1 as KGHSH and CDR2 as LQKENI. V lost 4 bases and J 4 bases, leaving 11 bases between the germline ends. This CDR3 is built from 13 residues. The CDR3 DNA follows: TGTGCCAGCTCACTCTTTCAGGCTTACGAGCAGTACTTC. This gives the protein CASSLFQAYEQYF. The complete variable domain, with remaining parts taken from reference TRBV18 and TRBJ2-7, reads NAGVMQNPRHLVRRRGQEARLRCSPMKGHSHVYWYRQLPEEGLKFMVYLQKENIIDESGMPKERFSAEFPKEGPSILRIQQVVRGDSAAYFCASSLFQAYEQYFGPGTRLTVT.

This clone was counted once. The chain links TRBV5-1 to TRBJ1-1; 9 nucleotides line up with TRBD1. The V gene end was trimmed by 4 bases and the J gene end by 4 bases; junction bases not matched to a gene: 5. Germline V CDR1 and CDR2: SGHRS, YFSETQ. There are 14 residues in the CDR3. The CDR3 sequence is CASSDTGGLTEAFF. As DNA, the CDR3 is TGCGCCAGCAGCGACACAGGGGGCCTCACTGAAGCTTTCTTT.

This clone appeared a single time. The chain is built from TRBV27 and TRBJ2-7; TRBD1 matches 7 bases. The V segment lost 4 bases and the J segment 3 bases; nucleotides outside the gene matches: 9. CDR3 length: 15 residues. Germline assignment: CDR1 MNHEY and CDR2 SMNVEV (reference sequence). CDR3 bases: TGTGCCAGCAGTTCGCCGGGACAGTTGATCTACGAGCAGTACTTC. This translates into CASSSPGQLIYEQYF.

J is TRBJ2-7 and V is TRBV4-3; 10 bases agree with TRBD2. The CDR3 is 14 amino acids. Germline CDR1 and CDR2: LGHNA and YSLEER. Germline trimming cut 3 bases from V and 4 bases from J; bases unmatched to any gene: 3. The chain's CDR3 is CASSHGTSEYEQYF. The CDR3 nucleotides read TGCGCCAGCAGCCATGGGACTAGCGAGTACGAGCAGTACTTC.

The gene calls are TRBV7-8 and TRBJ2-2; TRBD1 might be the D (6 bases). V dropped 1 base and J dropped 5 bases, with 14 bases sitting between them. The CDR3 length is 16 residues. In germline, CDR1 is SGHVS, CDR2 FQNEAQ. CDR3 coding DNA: TGTGCCAGCAGCTTAGATAACAGGGTAACAACCGGGGAGCTGTTTTTT. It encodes CASSLDNRVTTGELFF.

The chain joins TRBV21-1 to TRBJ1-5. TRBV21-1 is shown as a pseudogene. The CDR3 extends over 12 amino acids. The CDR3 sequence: CASSSQSRDQHF. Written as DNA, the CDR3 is TGTGCCAGCAGTTCTCAAAGCCGTGACCAGCATTTT.